Following are 13 T cell receptor beta chains from one sample sequenced in a study of T-cell memory formation after mild COVID-19. TCRdb re-analysed the 5' RACE reads in MiXCR, keeping a single row per CDR3 protein. The table has under 550,000 distinct CDR3 sequences, more than 15% seen once. The sequencing sample was made of PBMCs or a T cell subset sorted from them (not recorded which). The receptors were gathered from a man younger than 30 who had mild COVID-19 (a few samples of this study predate the infection). Cell type and time point are not known.

The chain has TRBV6-2 or TRBV6-3 and TRBJ1-6; D ambiguous. With 0 bases removed from V and 15 bases from J, the gap between germline ends came to 9 bases. Germline assignment: CDR1 MNHEY and CDR2 SVGEGT. The CDR3 consists of 12 residues. The CDR3 reads CASSYSIERLHF. Written as DNA, the CDR3 is TGTGCCAGCAGTTACTCGATAGAGCGCCTCCACTTT.

The V gene is TRBV4-1, the J gene TRBJ1-1, with D possibly TRBD1 on 5 matching bases. Trimming removed 1 base at V and 1 base at J, with 16 bases between. This CDR3 contains 17 residues. Per the germline V gene, CDR1 is MGHRA and CDR2 is YSYEKL. CDR3 residues: CASSQVPRSGGNTEAFF. The CDR3 bases are TGCGCCAGCAGCCAAGTCCCTCGCTCGGGGGGGAACACTGAAGCTTTCTTT.

This clonotype has only a few counts. This chain links TRBV5-6 with TRBJ2-7; 11 positions agree with TRBD1. This CDR3 has 12 amino acids. CDR1 SGHDT and CDR2 YYEEEE come from the germline V gene. The ends lost 3 bases at V and 9 bases at J; junction bases unmatched: 2. In DNA, the CDR3 is TGTGCCAGCAGCTGGGACAGGGGGAGGCAGTACTTC. Translating gives CASSWDRGRQYF.

The sample holds one count of this clonotype. The junction differs from germline at one of its ends, possibly a read error. The chain's CDR3 is CSARGETGFVF. Here the CDR3 DNA reads TGCAGTGCTAGGGGGGAGACCGGTTTCGTGTTC. The V gene is TRBV20-1, the J gene TRBJ2-7, with D perhaps matching TRBD1 or TRBD2 (5 bases each). Germline CDR1 and CDR2: DFQATT and SNEGSKA (reference sequence). The CDR3 consists of 11 residues.

This clonotype was recorded at least ten times. The chain links TRBV12-3 or TRBV12-4 to TRBJ2-2; TRBD2 might be the D (6 bases). The V gene lost 6 bases and the J gene lost 0 bases, with 11 bases spanning the gap. The CDR3 totals 15 residues. The CDR3: CASSPGGSNTGELFF. CDR3 coding DNA: TGTGCCAGCAGCCCTGGGGGGTCGAACACCGGGGAGCTGTTTTTT.

This clonotype has just a few counts. The chain joins TRBV20-1 to TRBJ2-5, with D hard to call. The CDR3 loop spans 14 amino acids. Germline values: CDR1 DFQATT, CDR2 SNEGSKA (reference sequence). V lost 0 bases, J lost 0 bases, and 8 bases lay in between. CDR3 amino acids: CSARDDPNQETQYF. The CDR3 DNA reads as TGCAGTGCTAGAGATGATCCAAACCAAGAGACCCAGTACTTC.

This clonotype has more than one count but fewer than ten. The chain joins TRBV7-2 to TRBJ2-3, with D perhaps matching TRBD2 (5 bases). The CDR3 is 12 amino acids. Germline CDR1 SGHTA, CDR2 FQGNSA. The chain's CDR3 is CGVGGRGDTQYF. The CDR3 DNA follows: TGTGGAGTGGGCGGGCGCGGAGATACGCAGTATTTT. Full variable domain (missing parts from reference TRBV7-2 and TRBJ2-3): GAGVSQSPSNKVTEKGKDVELRCDPISGHTALYWYRQSLGQGLEFLIYFQGNSAPDKSGLPSDRFSAERTGGSVSTLTIQRTQQEDSAVYLCGVGGRGDTQYFGPGTRLTVL.

This clonotype was found a few times. V and J are TRBV6-2 or TRBV6-3 and TRBJ2-3, with D tentatively TRBD1 or TRBD2 (5 bases each). This CDR3 has 15 amino acids. Between the trimmed V and J ends, which lost 6 bases and 4 bases, there was a span of 17 bases. Germline lookup yields CDR1 MNHEY and CDR2 SVGEGT. This CDR3 is CASSRDHARADTQYF. CDR3 DNA: TGTGCCAGCAGCAGGGACCACGCTCGGGCAGATACGCAGTATTTT.

The chain carries TRBV6-5 and TRBJ2-6; 8 bases are a match to TRBD1. The ends lost 2 bases at V and 2 bases at J; junction bases unmatched: 8. In germline, CDR1 is MNHEY, CDR2 SVGAGI. The CDR3 spans 18 residues. Here the CDR3 reads CASSYAGQGKAGANVLTF. In nucleotides, the CDR3 is TGTGCCAGCAGTTACGCTGGACAGGGAAAGGCTGGGGCCAACGTCCTGACTTTC.

The chain is built from TRBV6-1 and TRBJ1-1; 7 bases map to TRBD1. The germline V gene encodes CDR1 MNHNS and CDR2 SASEGT. This CDR3 is 14 amino acids long. The V segment lost 2 bases and the J segment 0 bases; nucleotides outside the gene matches: 0. For the CDR3, the DNA is TGTGCCAGCAGTGAAACAGGGGTGAACACTGAAGCTTTCTTT. Translating it yields CASSETGVNTEAFF.

This clonotype has a handful of counts. This rearrangement joins TRBV5-1 to TRBJ1-3, with 8 bases aligning to TRBD1. The germline CDR1 and CDR2 sequences are SGHRS and YFSETQ. The CDR3 spans 18 residues. The V gene end was trimmed by 2 bases and the J gene end by 0 bases; junction bases not matched to a gene: 10. The CDR3 DNA is TGCGCCAGCAGCTTCGTCCCGGGACAGGATTTCTCTGGAAACACCATATATTTT. This encodes CASSFVPGQDFSGNTIYF.

This clonotype appeared many times. The V gene is TRBV15, the J gene TRBJ2-1; D not certain. V was pared by 1 base and J by 6 bases, with 10 bases between. The germline V gene encodes CDR1 LNHNV and CDR2 YYDKDF (reference sequence). The CDR3 totals 14 residues. This CDR3 is CATSRALGRNEQFF. Written as DNA, the CDR3 is TGTGCCACCAGCAGAGCCCTCGGACGCAATGAGCAGTTCTTC. Using reference TRBV15 and TRBJ2-1 for the parts outside the CDR3, the full variable domain is DAMVIQNPRYQVTQFGKPVTLSCSQTLNHNVMYWYQQKSSQAPKLLFHYYDKDFNNEADTPDNFQSRRPNTSFCFLDIRSPGLGDTAMYLCATSRALGRNEQFFGPGTRLTVL.

V is TRBV5-1 and J is TRBJ2-7, with TRBD2 matching 11 bases. CDR3 size: 15 residues. Germline CDR1 reads SGHRS; CDR2 reads YFSETQ. With 4 bases clipped from V and 0 bases from J, the junction kept 3 bases outside the gene matches. CDR3 DNA sequence: TGCGCCAGCAGCCTGGGACTAGCGGCCTCCTACGAGCAGTACTTC. Translation gives CASSLGLAASYEQYF.